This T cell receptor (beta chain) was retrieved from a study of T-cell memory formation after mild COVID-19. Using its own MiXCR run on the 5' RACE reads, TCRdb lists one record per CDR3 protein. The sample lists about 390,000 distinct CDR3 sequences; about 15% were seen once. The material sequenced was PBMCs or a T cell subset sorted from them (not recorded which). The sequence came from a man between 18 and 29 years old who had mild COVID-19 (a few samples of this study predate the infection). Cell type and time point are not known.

Here the CDR3 reads CASSWGGQNYEQYF. CDR3 nucleotide sequence: TGTGCCAGCAGTTGGGGGGGCCAAAACTACGAGCAGTACTTC. V is TRBV9 and J is TRBJ2-7; possibly TRBD2 for D (7 bases). The V end was cut by 5 bases, the J end by 3 bases, with 15 bases between. The germline V gene encodes CDR1 SGDLS and CDR2 YYNGEE. There are 14 residues in the CDR3.